This T cell receptor beta chain was observed in a study of Ad26.COV2.S vaccination and SARS-CoV-2 variants. Study overall: Donor was assigned to the Ad26.COV2.S arm of trial COV1001. Participants got Ad26.COV2.S intramuscularly, once or twice 56 days apart. The study's findings and limits: Non-spike TCR breadth was similar in vaccine and placebo recipients. In vaccinated individuals, spike-specific CD8+ and CD4+ T cell responses reportedly displayed substantial breadth.

V shed 1 base and J shed 6 bases, with 12 bases lying between them. Germline CDR1 reads SNHLY; CDR2 reads FYNNEI. The CDR3 is made up of 14 amino acids. Indicated treatment: roughly 19 received Ad26.COV2.S at low or high dose, single or two shots; several received placebo; per-sample allocation not given. Following the first vaccine or placebo injection, samples were taken on day 63. Of note for this clone: The antigen is undetermined.

Profiling relied on immunoSEQ multiplex PCR, and the TCRdb table lists in-frame clones only, not all of them. This table holds some 320,000 clones, about 82% found once. The sample here was peripheral blood, taken in a trial of Ad26.COV2.S vaccine versus placebo. The sequence was obtained from a person between 18 and 60 years old who received the Ad26.COV2.S COVID-19 vaccine or a placebo. The chain couples TRBV2 to TRBJ2-5; D remains ambiguous. Here the CDR3 reads CASSEGKVLKTQYF. The CDR3 nucleotides read TGTGCCAGCAGTGAAGGGAAGGTACTCAAGACCCAGTACTTC.